This TCR beta chain appears in the sequencing data of a study of early T cells in non-severe SARS-CoV-2 infection. Study summary: Sequencing targeted bulk RNA from unsorted whole blood, leaving chains unpaired.

CDR1 and CDR2 (germline): SGHVS, FQNEAQ. The V and J ends lost 10 bases and 5 bases respectively, with 20 bases between them. The CDR3 is 14 amino acids. This clonotype turned up a few times. MiXCR was run by TCRdb on the 5' RACE reads, yielding one entry per CDR3 protein. The sample lists roughly 67,000 distinct CDR3 sequences, approximately 11% occurring once. The source is an adult who was a healthcare worker with PCR-confirmed SARS-CoV-2 infection or an uninfected control (not recorded which). The sample taken for sequencing was whole blood. This sequence joins TRBV7-8 and TRBJ2-5, with D possibly being TRBD2 (7 bases). CDR3 protein: CATEGEGSWETQYF. The CDR3 DNA follows: TGTGCCACAGAGGGGGAGGGCTCCTGGGAGACCCAGTACTTC.